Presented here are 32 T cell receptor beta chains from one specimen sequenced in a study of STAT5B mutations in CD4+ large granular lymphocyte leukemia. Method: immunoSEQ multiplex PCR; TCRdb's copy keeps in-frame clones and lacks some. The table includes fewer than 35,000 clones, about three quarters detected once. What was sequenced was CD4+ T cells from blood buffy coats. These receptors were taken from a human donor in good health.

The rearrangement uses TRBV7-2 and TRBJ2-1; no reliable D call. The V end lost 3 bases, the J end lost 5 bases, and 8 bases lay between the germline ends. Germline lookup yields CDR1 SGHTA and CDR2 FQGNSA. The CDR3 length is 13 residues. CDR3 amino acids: CASSFNRDNEQFF. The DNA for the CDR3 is TGTGCCAGCAGCTTTAATAGAGACAATGAGCAGTTCTTC. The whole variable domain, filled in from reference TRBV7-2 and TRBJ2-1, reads GAGVSQSPSNKVTEKGKDVELRCDPISGHTALYWYRQSLGQGLEFLIYFQGNSAPDKSGLPSDRFSAERTGGSVSTLTIQRTQQEDSAVYLCASSFNRDNEQFFGPGTRLTVL.

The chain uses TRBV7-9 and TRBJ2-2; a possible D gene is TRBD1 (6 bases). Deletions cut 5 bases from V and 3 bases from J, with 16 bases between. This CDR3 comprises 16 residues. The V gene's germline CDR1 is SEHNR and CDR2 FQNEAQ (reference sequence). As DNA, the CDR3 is TGTGCCAGCAGCCCCCAGAGGGGGTATGACACCGGGGAGCTGTTTTTT. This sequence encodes CASSPQRGYDTGELFF.

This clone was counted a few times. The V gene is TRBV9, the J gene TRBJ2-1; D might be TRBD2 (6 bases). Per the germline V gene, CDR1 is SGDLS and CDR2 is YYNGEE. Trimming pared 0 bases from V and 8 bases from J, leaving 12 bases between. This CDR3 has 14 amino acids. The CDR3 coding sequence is TGTGCCAGCAGCGTAGCGGAACTAGCCGATGAGCAGTTCTTC. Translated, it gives CASSVAELADEQFF.

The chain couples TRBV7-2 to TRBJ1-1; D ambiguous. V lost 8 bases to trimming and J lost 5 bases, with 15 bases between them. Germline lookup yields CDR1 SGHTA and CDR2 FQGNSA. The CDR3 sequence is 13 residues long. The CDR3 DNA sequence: TGTGCCAGCTCCGCCCTAGGTAATACTGAAGCTTTCTTT. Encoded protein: CASSALGNTEAFF.

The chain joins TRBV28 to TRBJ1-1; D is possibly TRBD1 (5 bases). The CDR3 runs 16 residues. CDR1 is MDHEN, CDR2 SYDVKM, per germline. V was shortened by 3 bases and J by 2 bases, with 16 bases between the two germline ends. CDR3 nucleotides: TGTGCCAGCAGTTTCCCGGAGAGACAGCGAAACACTGAAGCTTTCTTT. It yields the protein CASSFPERQRNTEAFF. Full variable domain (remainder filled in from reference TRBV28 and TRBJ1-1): DVKVTQSSRYLVKRTGEKVFLECVQDMDHENMFWYRQDPGLGLRLIYFSYDVKMKEKGDIPEGYSVSREKKERFSLILESASTNQTSMYLCASSFPERQRNTEAFFGQGTRLTVV.

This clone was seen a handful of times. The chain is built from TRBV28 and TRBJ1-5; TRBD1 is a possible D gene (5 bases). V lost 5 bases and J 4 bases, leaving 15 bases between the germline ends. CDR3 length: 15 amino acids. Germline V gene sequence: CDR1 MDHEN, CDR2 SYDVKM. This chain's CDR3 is CASSRSSGWNQPQHF. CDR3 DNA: TGTGCCAGCAGTAGGTCGTCAGGGTGGAATCAGCCCCAGCATTTT.

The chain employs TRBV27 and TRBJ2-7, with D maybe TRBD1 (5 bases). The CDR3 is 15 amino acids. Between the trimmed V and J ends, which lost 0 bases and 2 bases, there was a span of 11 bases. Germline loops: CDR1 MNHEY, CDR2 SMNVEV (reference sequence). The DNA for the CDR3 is TGTGCCAGCAGTTTATCGTACAGGCTAACCTACGAGCAGTACTTC. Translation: CASSLSYRLTYEQYF.

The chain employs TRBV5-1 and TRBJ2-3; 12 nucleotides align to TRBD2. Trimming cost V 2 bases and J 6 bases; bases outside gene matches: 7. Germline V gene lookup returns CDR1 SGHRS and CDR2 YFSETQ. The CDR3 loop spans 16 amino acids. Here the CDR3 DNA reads TGCGCCAGCAGCTTCCGGACTAGCGGGGTTATTGATACGCAGTATTTT. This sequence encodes CASSFRTSGVIDTQYF.

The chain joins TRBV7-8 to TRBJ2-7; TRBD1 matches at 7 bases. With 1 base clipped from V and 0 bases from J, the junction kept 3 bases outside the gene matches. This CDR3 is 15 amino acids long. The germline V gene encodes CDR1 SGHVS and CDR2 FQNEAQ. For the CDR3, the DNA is TGTGCCAGCAGCTTAGATGGGACAGCCTCCTACGAGCAGTACTTC. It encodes CASSLDGTASYEQYF.

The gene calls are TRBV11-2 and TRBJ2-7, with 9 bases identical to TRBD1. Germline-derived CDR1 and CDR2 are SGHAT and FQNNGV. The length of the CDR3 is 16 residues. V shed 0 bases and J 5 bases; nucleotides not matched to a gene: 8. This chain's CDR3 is CASSLESQGAMDEQYF. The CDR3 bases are TGTGCCAGCAGCTTAGAGTCACAGGGGGCGATGGACGAGCAGTACTTC.

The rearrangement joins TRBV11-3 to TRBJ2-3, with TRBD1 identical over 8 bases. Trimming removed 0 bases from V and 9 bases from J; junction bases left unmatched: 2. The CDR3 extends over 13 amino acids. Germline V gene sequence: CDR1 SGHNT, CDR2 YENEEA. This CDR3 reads CASSLDQGATQYF. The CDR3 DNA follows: TGTGCCAGCAGCTTAGATCAGGGGGCAACGCAGTATTTT.

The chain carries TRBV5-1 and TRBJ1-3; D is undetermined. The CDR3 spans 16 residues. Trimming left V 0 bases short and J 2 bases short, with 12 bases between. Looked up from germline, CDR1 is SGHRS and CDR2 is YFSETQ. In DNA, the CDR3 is TGCGCCAGCAGCTTGGATCGGGGAATGCCTGGAAACACCATATATTTT. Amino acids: CASSLDRGMPGNTIYF.

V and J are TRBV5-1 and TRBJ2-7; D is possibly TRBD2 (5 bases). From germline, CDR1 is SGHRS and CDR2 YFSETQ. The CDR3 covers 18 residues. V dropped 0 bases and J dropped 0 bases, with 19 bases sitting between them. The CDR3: CASSLAPSSISRSYEQYF. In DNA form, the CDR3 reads TGCGCCAGCAGCTTGGCCCCTAGCTCCATATCACGCTCCTACGAGCAGTACTTC.

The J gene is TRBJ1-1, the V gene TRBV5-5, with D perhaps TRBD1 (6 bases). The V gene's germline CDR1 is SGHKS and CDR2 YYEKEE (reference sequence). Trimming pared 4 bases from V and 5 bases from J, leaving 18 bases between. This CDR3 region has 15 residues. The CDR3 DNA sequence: TGTGCCAGCAGCGGAGGGACGGGGGCGAATACTGAAGCTTTCTTT. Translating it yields CASSGGTGANTEAFF.

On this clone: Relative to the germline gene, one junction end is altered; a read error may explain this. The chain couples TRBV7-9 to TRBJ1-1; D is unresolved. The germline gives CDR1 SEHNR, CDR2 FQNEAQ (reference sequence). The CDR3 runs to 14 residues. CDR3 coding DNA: TGTGCCAGCAGCTCCACCGACGCGGGCACTGAAGCTCTCTTT. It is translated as CASSSTDAGTEALF.

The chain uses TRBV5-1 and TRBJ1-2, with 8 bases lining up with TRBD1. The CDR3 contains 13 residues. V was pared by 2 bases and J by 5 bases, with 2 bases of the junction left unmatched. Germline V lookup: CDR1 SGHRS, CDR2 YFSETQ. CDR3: CASSLDRGYGYTF. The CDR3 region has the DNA TGCGCCAGCAGCTTAGACAGGGGATATGGCTACACCTTC.

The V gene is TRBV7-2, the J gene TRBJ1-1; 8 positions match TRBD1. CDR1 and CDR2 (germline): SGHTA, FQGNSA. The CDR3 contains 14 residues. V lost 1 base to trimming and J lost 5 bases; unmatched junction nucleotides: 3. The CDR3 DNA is TGTGCCAGCAGCTTAGACAGGGGGAGAACTGAAGCTTTCTTT. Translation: CASSLDRGRTEAFF.

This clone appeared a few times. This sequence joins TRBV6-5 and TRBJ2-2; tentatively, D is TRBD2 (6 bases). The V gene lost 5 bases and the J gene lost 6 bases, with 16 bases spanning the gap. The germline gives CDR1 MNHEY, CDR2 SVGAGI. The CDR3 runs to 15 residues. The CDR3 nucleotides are TGTGCCAGCAGTCCCTTGACTAGGTGGGCCGGGGAGCTGTTTTTT. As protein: CASSPLTRWAGELFF.

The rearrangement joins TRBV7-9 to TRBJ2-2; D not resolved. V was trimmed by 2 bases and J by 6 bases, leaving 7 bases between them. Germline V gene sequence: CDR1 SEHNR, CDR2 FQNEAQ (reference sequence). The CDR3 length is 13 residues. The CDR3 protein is CASSLQTPGELFF. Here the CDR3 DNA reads TGTGCCAGCAGCTTACAGACCCCCGGGGAGCTGTTTTTT. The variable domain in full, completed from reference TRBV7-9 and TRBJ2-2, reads DTGVSQNPRHKITKRGQNVTFRCDPISEHNRLYWYRQTLGQGPEFLTYFQNEAQLEKSRLLSDRFSAERPKGSFSTLEIQRTEQGDSAMYLCASSLQTPGELFFGEGSRLTVL.

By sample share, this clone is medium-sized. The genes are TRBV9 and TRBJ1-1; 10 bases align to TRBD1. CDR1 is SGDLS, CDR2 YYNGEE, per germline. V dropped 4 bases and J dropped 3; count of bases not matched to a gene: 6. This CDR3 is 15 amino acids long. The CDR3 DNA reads TGTGCCAGCAGCCCACGACAGGGGGCGCACACTGAAGCTTTCTTT. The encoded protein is CASSPRQGAHTEAFF.

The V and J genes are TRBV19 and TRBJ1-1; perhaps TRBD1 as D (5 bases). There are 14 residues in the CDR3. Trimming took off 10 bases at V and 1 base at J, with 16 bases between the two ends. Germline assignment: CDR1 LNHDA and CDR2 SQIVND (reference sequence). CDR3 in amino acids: CATRPGGGNTEAFF. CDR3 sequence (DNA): TGTGCCACCCGCCCGGGTGGGGGGAACACTGAAGCTTTCTTT. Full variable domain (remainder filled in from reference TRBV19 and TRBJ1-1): DGGITQSPKYLFRKEGQNVTLSCEQNLNHDAMYWYRQDPGQGLRLIYYSQIVNDFQKGDIAEGYSVSREKKESFPLTVTSAQKNPTAFYLCATRPGGGNTEAFFGQGTRLTVV.

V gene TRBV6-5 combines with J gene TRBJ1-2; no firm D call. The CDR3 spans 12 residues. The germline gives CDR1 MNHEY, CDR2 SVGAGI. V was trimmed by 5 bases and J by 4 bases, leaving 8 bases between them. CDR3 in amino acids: CASSPLSYGYTF. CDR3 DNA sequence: TGTGCCAGCAGTCCCCTCAGCTATGGCTACACCTTC.

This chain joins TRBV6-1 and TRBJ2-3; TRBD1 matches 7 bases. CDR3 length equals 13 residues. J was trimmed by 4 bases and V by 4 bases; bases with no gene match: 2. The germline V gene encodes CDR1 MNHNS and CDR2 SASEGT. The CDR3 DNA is TGTGCCAGCAGTGGCGGACAGGCAGATACGCAGTATTTT. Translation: CASSGGQADTQYF.

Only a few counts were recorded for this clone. The CDR3: CASSEVSTGIGYTF. Written as DNA, the CDR3 is TGTGCCAGCAGTGAAGTTAGCACAGGGATTGGCTACACCTTC. The rearrangement links TRBV6-1 to TRBJ1-2; tentative D call: TRBD1 (6 bases). CDR3 length: 14 residues. Deletions cut 1 base from V and 7 bases from J, with 13 bases between. Germline CDR1 and CDR2: MNHNS and SASEGT.

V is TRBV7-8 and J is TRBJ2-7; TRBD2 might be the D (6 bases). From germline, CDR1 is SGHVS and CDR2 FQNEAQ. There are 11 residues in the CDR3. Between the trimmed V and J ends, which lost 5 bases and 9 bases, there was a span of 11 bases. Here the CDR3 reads CASSLEGPQYF. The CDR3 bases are TGTGCCAGCAGCCTGGAGGGACCGCAGTACTTC.

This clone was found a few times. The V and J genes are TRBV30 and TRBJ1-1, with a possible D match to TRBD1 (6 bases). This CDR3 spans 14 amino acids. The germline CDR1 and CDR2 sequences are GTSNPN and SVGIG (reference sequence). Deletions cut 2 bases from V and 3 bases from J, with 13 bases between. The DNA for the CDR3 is TGTGCCTGGAGTCGTGGACAGATTGACACTGAAGCTTTCTTT. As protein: CAWSRGQIDTEAFF.

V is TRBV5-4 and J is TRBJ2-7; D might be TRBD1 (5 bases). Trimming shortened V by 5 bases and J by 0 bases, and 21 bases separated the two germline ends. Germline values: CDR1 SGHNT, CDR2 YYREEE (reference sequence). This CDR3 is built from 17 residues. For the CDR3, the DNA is TGTGCCAGCAGTCGAAGTATCAGGGCCCCGCGCTCCTACGAGCAGTACGTC. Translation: CASSRSIRAPRSYEQYV.

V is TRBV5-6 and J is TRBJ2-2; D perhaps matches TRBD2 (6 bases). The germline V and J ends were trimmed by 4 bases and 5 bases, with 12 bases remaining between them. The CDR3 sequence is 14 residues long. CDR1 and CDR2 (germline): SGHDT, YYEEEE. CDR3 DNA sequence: TGTGCCAGCAGCCAACTAGCAGGTACCGGGGAGCTGTTTTTT. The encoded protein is CASSQLAGTGELFF.

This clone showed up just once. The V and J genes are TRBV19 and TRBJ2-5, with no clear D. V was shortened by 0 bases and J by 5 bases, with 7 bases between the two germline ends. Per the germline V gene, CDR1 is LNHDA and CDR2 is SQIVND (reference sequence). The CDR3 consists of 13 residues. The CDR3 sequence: CASSIEGWETQYF. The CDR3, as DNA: TGTGCCAGTAGTATAGAGGGGTGGGAGACCCAGTACTTC.

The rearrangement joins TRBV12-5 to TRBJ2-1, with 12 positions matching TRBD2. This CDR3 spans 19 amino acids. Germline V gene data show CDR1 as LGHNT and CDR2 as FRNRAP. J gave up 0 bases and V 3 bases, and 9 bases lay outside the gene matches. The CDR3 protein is CASGFIGLAGFSSYNEQFF. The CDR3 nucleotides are TGTGCTAGTGGTTTTATAGGACTAGCGGGATTCAGCTCCTACAATGAGCAGTTCTTC.

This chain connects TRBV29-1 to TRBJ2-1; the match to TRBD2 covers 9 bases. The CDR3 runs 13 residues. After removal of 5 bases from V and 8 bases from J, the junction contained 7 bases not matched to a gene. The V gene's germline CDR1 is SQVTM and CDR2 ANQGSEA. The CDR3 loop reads CSVRSSGIDEQFF. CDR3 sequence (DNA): TGCAGCGTTAGGTCTAGCGGGATTGATGAGCAGTTCTTC.

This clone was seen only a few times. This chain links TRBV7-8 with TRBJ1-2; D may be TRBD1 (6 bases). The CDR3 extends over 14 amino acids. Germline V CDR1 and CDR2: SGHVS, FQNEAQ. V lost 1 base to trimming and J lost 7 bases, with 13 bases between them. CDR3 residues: CASSLVDSPTGYTF. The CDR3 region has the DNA TGTGCCAGCAGCTTAGTGGACAGTCCGACTGGCTACACCTTC.